This T cell receptor beta chain was sequenced in a study of blood T cell repertoires in COVID-19. Study details: T cells, B-cell-depleted T cells, or PBMCs supplied cDNA or gDNA.

V was clipped by 8 bases and J by 1 base; unmatched bases: 6. Germline V gene sequence: CDR1 ENHRY, CDR2 SYGVKD. The CDR3 covers 14 residues. The assay was immunoSEQ multiplex PCR, and TCRdb's table has in-frame clones only and misses some. The table lists 200,000 to 300,000 clones, about nine tenths of them singletons. The sequencing sample was made of peripheral blood. The sequence was obtained from a woman aged 40 to 49 who had recovered from COVID-19. The rearrangement links TRBV10-3 to TRBJ2-3; 7 nucleotides agree with TRBD1. CDR3 region: CAIGTVFRTDTQYF. As DNA, the CDR3 is TGTGCCATCGGGACAGTTTTTCGCACAGATACGCAGTATTTT.